This record covers a single T cell receptor beta chain. Its specificity is unknown. CDR1 is LNHDA, CDR2 SQIVND, per germline (reference sequence). V was cut by 1 base and J by 4 bases, with 8 bases left in between. The CDR3 is 14 amino acids. This specimen belongs to a study of long-term antiretroviral therapy in people with HIV. Background on the study: It was about a decade after the earliest samples that the 2015 immediate-ART recommendation appeared.

Findings and caveats of the study: Information on adherence, resistance and therapy changes was unavailable. Specimens of blood were obtained during about 2003 to 2018, possibly under older ART regimens. ART preceded a rise in diversity that nonetheless stayed lower than in transplant donor controls.

The run of the v3.0 immunoSEQ assay was at survey level. Libraries were prepared by immunoSEQ multiplex PCR; TCRdb keeps only in-frame clonotypes and omits some of them. Of tens of thousands of clones in the sample, more than 85% were seen once. The chain recombines TRBV19 with TRBJ1-3; possibly TRBD1 for D (5 bases). This receptor was identified in a woman between 40 and 55 years old with HIV. The sample consisted of unsorted PBMCs, taken 7.6 years after starting antiretroviral therapy. The chain's CDR3 is CASSIGDGGNTIYF. CDR3 nucleotide sequence: TGTGCCAGTAGTATAGGGGACGGAGGAAACACCATATATTTT.